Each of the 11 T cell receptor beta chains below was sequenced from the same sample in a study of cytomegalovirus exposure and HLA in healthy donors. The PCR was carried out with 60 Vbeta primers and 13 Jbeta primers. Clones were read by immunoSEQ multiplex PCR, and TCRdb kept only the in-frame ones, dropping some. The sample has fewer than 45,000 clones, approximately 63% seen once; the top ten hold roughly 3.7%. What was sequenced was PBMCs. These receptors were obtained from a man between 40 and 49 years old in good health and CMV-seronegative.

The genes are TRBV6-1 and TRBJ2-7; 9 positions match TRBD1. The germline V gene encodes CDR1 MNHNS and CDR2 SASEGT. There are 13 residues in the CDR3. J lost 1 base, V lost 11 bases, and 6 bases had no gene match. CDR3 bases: TGTGCCGGGCGGGACAGGGTTTCCTACGAGCAGTACTTC. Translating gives CAGRDRVSYEQYF.

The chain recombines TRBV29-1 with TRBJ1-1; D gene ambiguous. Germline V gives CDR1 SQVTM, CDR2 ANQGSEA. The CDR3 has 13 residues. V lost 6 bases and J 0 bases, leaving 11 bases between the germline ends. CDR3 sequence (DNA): TGCAGCGTGGCGGGGTGGATGAACACTGAAGCTTTCTTT. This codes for CSVAGWMNTEAFF. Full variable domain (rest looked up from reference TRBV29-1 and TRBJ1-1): SAVISQKPSRDICQRGTSLTIQCQVDSQVTMMFWYRQQPGQSLTLIATANQGSEATYESGFVIDKFPISRPNLTFSTLTVSNMSPEDSSIYLCSVAGWMNTEAFFGQGTRLTVV.

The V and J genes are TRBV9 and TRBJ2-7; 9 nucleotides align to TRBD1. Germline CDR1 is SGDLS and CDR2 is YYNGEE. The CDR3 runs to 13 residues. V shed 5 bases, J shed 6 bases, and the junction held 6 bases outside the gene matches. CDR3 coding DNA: TGTGCCAGCAGTAGGGGACAGGGAAGCGAGCAGTACTTC. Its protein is CASSRGQGSEQYF.

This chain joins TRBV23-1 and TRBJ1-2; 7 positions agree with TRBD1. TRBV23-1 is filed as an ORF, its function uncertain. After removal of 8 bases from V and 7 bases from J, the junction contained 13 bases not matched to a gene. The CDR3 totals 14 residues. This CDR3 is CASGPRQGQSGYTF. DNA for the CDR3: TGCGCCAGCGGACCCCGACAGGGTCAGAGTGGCTACACCTTC.

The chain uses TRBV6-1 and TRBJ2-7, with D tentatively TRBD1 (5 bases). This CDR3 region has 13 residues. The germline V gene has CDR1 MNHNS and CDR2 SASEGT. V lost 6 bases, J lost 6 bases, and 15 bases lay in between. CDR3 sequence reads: CASSWGQQSEQYF. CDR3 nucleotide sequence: TGTGCCAGCAGCTGGGGCCAGCAAAGCGAGCAGTACTTC.

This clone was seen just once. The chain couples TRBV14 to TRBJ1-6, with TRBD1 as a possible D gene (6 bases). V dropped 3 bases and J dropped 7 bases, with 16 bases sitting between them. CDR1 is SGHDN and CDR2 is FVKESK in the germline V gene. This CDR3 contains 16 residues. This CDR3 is CASSQLYGTKNSPLHF. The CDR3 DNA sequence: TGTGCCAGCAGCCAGTTATACGGGACAAAGAATTCACCCCTCCACTTT.

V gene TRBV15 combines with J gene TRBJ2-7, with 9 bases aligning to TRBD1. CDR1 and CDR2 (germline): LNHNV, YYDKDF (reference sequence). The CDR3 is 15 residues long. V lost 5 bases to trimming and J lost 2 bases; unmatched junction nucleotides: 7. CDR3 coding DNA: TGTGCCACCAGCTTCGGACAGGGGCAAACCTACGAGCAGTACTTC. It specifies CATSFGQGQTYEQYF.

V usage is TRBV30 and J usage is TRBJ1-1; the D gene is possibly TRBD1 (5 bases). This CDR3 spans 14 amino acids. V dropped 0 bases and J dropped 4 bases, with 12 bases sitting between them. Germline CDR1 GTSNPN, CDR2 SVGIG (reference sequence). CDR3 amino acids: CAWSVKGNPTEAFF. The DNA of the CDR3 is TGTGCCTGGAGTGTGAAGGGGAATCCCACTGAAGCTTTCTTT.

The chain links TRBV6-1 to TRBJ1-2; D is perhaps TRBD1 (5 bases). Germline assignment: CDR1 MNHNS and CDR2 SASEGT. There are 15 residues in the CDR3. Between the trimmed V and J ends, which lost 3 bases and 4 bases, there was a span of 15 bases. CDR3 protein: CASSDTPGLGYGYTF. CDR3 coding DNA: TGTGCCAGCAGTGACACTCCGGGACTAGGCTATGGCTACACCTTC.

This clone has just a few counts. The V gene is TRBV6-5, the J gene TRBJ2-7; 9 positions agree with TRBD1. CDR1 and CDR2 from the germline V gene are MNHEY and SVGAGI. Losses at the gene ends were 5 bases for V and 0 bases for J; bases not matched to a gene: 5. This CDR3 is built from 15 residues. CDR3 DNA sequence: TGTGCCAGCAGTCCCGGGACAGGGTTCTCCTACGAGCAGTACTTC. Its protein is CASSPGTGFSYEQYF.

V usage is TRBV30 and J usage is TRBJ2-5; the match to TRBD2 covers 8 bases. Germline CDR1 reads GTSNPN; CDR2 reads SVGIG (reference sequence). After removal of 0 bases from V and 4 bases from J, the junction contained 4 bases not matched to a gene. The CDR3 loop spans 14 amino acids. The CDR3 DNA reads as TGTGCCTGGAGTGTTAGCGGGGACTTAGAGACCCAGTACTTC. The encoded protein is CAWSVSGDLETQYF.